A single sample is the source of the 9 T cell receptor beta chains below, sequenced in a study of human T cells and chemical hapten exposure. This sample's time point: healthy volunteer bleed at 6 weeks. Total RNA extraction was carried out from unfractionated whole blood. Using its own MiXCR run on the RACE reads, TCRdb lists one record per CDR3 protein. The repertoire holds some 40,000 distinct CDR3 sequences, with around 3.4% as singletons. Sequencing used whole blood. All receptors derive from a human donor in good health. Some clones in this sample may be carry-over from other donors' samples.

This clonotype was found many times. This chain links TRBV24-1 with TRBJ2-7; tentatively, D is TRBD1 or TRBD2 (5 bases each). V was trimmed by 3 bases and J by 7 bases, leaving 12 bases between them. Per germline, CDR1 KGHDR and CDR2 SFDVKD. The CDR3 is 13 amino acids. The CDR3 DNA sequence: TGTGCCACCAGTGATCCGGGGCTCGGGGAGCAGTACTTC. The encoded protein is CATSDPGLGEQYF.

This clonotype was seen ten or more times. The chain recombines TRBV28 with TRBJ2-7; 9 bases are a match to TRBD2. Germline lookup yields CDR1 MDHEN and CDR2 SYDVKM. V lost 5 bases and J lost 1; bases outside the gene matches: 15. CDR3 length: 18 amino acids. The CDR3 coding sequence is TGTGCCAGCAGTGGCCCCTGGCGGGAGGGCTCCTCGTCCTACGAGCAGTACTTC. The encoded protein is CASSGPWREGSSSYEQYF.

This clonotype was seen ten or more times. The chain uses TRBV18 and TRBJ2-7, with 7 bases that match TRBD2. The CDR3 is 15 residues long. V shed 6 bases, J shed 2 bases, and the junction held 10 bases outside the gene matches. CDR1 is KGHSH and CDR2 is LQKENI in the germline V gene. CDR3 sequence: CASSPVLAPTYEQYF. The CDR3 DNA follows: TGTGCCAGCTCCCCAGTACTAGCGCCAACCTACGAGCAGTACTTC.

This clonotype has at least ten counts. V and J are TRBV29-1 and TRBJ1-4; no definite D call. Germline V gene data show CDR1 as SQVTM and CDR2 as ANQGSEA. The CDR3 spans 13 residues. Trimming took 4 bases from V and 8 from J, leaving 14 bases between them. CDR3 DNA: TGCAGCGTTGCCGACCGTCAGGCGGAAAAACTGTTTTTT. This gives the protein CSVADRQAEKLFF. Complete variable domain (other parts from reference TRBV29-1 and TRBJ1-4): SAVISQKPSRDICQRGTSLTIQCQVDSQVTMMFWYRQQPGQSLTLIATANQGSEATYESGFVIDKFPISRPNLTFSTLTVSNMSPEDSSIYLCSVADRQAEKLFFGSGTQLSVL.

At least ten counts were recorded for this clonotype. The chain uses TRBV28 and TRBJ2-1; 7 bases fit TRBD2. The CDR3 runs to 14 residues. V lost 5 bases, J lost 8 bases, and 9 bases stayed unmatched. CDR1 and CDR2 from the germline V gene are MDHEN and SYDVKM. CDR3 protein: CASSLGLGRDEQFF. The CDR3 coding sequence is TGTGCCAGCAGTCTCGGACTAGGTCGGGATGAGCAGTTCTTC.

J is TRBJ1-2 and V is TRBV2, with a tentative D call TRBD1 (5 bases). Per the germline V gene, CDR1 is SNHLY and CDR2 is FYNNEI. The length of the CDR3 is 14 residues. V lost 10 bases to trimming and J lost 6 bases, with 21 bases between them. Here the CDR3 reads CANSIRGGLDGYTF. The CDR3 DNA reads as TGTGCCAACAGCATACGGGGGGGGTTGGATGGCTACACCTTC.

This clonotype was seen many times. V usage is TRBV5-1 and J usage is TRBJ2-5; 7 bases match TRBD1. The ends lost 6 bases at V and 1 base at J; junction bases unmatched: 9. The CDR3 loop spans 15 amino acids. Germline V CDR1 and CDR2: SGHRS, YFSETQ. DNA of the CDR3: TGCGCCAGCAACCCTTCTGCAGGGGGCCAAGAGACCCAGTACTTC. It is translated as CASNPSAGGQETQYF. The variable domain in full, with the rest retrieved from reference TRBV5-1 and TRBJ2-5, is KAGVTQTPRYLIKTRGQQVTLSCSPISGHRSVSWYQQTPGQGLQFLFEYFSETQRNKGNFPGRFSGRQFSNSRSEMNVSTLELGDSALYLCASNPSAGGQETQYFGPGTRLLVL.

The chain carries TRBV30 and TRBJ1-1; the D is unclear. The CDR3 covers 14 residues. V lost 0 bases and J 1 base, leaving 9 bases between the germline ends. Germline loops: CDR1 GTSNPN, CDR2 SVGIG (reference sequence). The CDR3 nucleotides are TGTGCCTGGAGTGTACGGTCAGGGAACACTGAAGCTTTCTTT. Translating gives CAWSVRSGNTEAFF.

This clonotype was detected only once. It may be a read error: a sequence one base away is much more abundant. This sequence joins TRBV5-1 and TRBJ2-2; D gene unclear. Per the germline V gene, CDR1 is SGHRS and CDR2 is YFSETQ. This CDR3 has 15 amino acids. Here the CDR3 reads CVSSFAVLDTGELFF. CDR3 nucleotides: TGCGTCAGCAGCTTTGCGGTTCTGGACACCGGGGAGCTGTTTTTT. The full variable domain, its missing parts supplied by reference TRBV5-1 and TRBJ2-2, is KAGVTQTPRYLIKTRGQQVTLSCSPISGHRSVSWYQQTPGQGLQFLFEYFSETQRNKGNFPGRFSGRQFSNSRSEMNVSTLELGDSALYLCVSSFAVLDTGELFFGEGSRLTVL.